This record covers a single T cell receptor beta chain. The antigen is unknown. The repertoire was sequenced with immunoSEQ multiplex PCR; TCRdb's copy has only in-frame clones and lacks some. Here the sample spans around 170,000 clones, 91% being singletons. The CDR3 extends over 16 amino acids. V shed 4 bases and J shed 3 bases, with 19 bases lying between them. Per germline, CDR1 MRHNA and CDR2 SNTAGT. The data derive from a study of T cell responses to AZD1222 COVID-19 vaccine. At the level of the study: Timing groups of about 4 and about 12 weeks for second doses were pooled. Study conclusions and caveats: Baseline serostatus was positive in only a handful of AZD1222 recipients. Samples come after the peak T cell response, not at day 14.

The sequence was obtained from an adult in good health. The chain links TRBV6-4 to TRBJ2-7; a possible D gene is TRBD1 (6 bases). The specimen was peripheral blood, collected on day 0 of AZD1222 vaccination. CDR3 coding DNA: TGTGCCAGCAGTGCCGTCAGGGGCAGGGTTCTCTACGAGCAGTACTTC. Residues: CASSAVRGRVLYEQYF.